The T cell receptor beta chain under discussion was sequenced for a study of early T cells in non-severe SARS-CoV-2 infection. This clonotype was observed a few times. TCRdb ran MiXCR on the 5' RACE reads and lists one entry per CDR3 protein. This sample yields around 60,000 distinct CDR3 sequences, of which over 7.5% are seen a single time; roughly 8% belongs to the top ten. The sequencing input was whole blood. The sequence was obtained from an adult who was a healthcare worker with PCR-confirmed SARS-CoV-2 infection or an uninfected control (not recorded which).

The CDR3 sequence is CASSLGAGEGYEQYF. CDR3 nucleotides: TGCGCCAGCAGCCTCGGGGCGGGAGAGGGCTACGAGCAGTACTTC. The chain carries TRBV4-1 and TRBJ2-7, with TRBD2 identical over 7 bases. In germline, CDR1 is MGHRA, CDR2 YSYEKL. Trimming at V came to 4 bases and at J to 3 bases, leaving 9 bases not matched to a gene. The CDR3 is 15 amino acids.